What follows are 10 T cell receptor beta chains derived from one specimen sequenced in a study of blood T cell repertoires in COVID-19. Sequenced by immunoSEQ multiplex PCR; TCRdb stores in-frame clones only, minus some. Among roughly 160,000 clones listed, approximately 84% were seen once. The specimen sequenced was peripheral blood. The receptor set was obtained from a woman in her fifties or sixties with COVID-19, enrolled during active disease.

This rearrangement joins TRBV7-9 to TRBJ1-1, with a possible D match to TRBD1 (5 bases). V was cut by 1 base and J by 4 bases, with 19 bases left in between. Looked up from germline, CDR1 is SEHNR and CDR2 is FQNEAQ (reference sequence). The CDR3 runs 17 residues. Here the CDR3 reads CASSLVRQRYEGTEAFF. CDR3 sequence (DNA): TGTGCCAGCAGCTTAGTCCGACAGAGATATGAAGGCACTGAAGCTTTCTTT. Filled out from reference TRBV7-9 and TRBJ1-1, the complete variable domain reads DTGVSQNPRHKITKRGQNVTFRCDPISEHNRLYWYRQTLGQGPEFLTYFQNEAQLEKSRLLSDRFSAERPKGSFSTLEIQRTEQGDSAMYLCASSLVRQRYEGTEAFFGQGTRLTVV.

The gene calls are TRBV6-5 and TRBJ2-7; the match to TRBD2 covers 9 bases. In germline, CDR1 is MNHEY, CDR2 SVGAGI. J gave up 1 base and V 6 bases, and 7 bases lay outside the gene matches. This CDR3 is 15 amino acids long. The CDR3 loop is CASSLGLAGSYEQYF. The CDR3 region has the DNA TGTGCCAGCAGCCTTGGTCTAGCGGGGTCCTACGAGCAGTACTTC.

As for this clone: Other DNA sequences within the sample encode an identical CDR3. The rearrangement joins TRBV7-2 to TRBJ1-5; D unclear. Trimming took off 3 bases at V and 1 base at J, with 7 bases between the two ends. The CDR3 contains 14 residues. Germline lookup yields CDR1 SGHTA and CDR2 FQGNSA. CDR3 sequence reads: CASSLGRSNQPQHF. DNA for the CDR3: TGTGCCAGCAGCTTGGGCAGGAGCAATCAGCCCCAGCATTTT.

The J gene is TRBJ1-5, the V gene TRBV3-1 (or the pseudogene TRBV3-2), with D unresolved. Germline V gene lookup returns CDR1 LGHDT and CDR2 YNNKEL (reference sequence). The CDR3 spans 16 residues. The V gene lost 0 bases and the J gene lost 0 bases, with 9 bases spanning the gap. CDR3 loop: CASSQDSEYSNQPQHF. The CDR3 nucleotides read TGTGCCAGCAGCCAAGACAGCGAATATAGCAATCAGCCCCAGCATTTT.

V is TRBV7-2 and J is TRBJ2-1, with 8 nucleotides matching TRBD1. Germline CDR1 reads SGHTA; CDR2 reads FQGNSA. The ends lost 0 bases at V and 1 base at J; junction bases unmatched: 5. The CDR3 extends over 17 amino acids. The CDR3 DNA is TGTGCCAGCAGCTTAGCGGCCGGGACAGGTTCCTACAATGAGCAGTTCTTC. This codes for CASSLAAGTGSYNEQFF.

The chain employs TRBV4-3 and TRBJ2-4; a weak D match, TRBD2 (5 bases). V gave up 1 base and J gave up 3 bases, with 13 bases separating them. In germline, CDR1 is LGHNA, CDR2 YSLEER. The length of the CDR3 is 16 residues. The CDR3 DNA reads as TGCGCCAGCAGCCAAGCGACGGGATCGGGCAAAAACATTCAGTACTTC. Its translation is CASSQATGSGKNIQYF.

The V call is TRBV3-1 (or the pseudogene TRBV3-2), the J call TRBJ2-3; TRBD2 matches 9 bases. This CDR3 has 15 amino acids. CDR1 and CDR2 (germline): LGHDT, YNNKEL (reference sequence). The V and J ends lost 1 base and 6 bases, in that order; junction bases with no gene match: 5. The CDR3 region is CASSQVGLAGDTQYF. CDR3 DNA: TGTGCCAGCAGCCAAGTGGGGCTAGCGGGGGATACGCAGTATTTT.

This chain joins TRBV5-1 and TRBJ2-1; possible D gene TRBD2, 6 bases. V was clipped by 2 bases and J by 5 bases, with 17 bases between them. Germline V gene sequence: CDR1 SGHRS, CDR2 YFSETQ. The CDR3 loop spans 16 amino acids. CDR3 nucleotide sequence: TGCGCCAGCAGCTTCGGAGGAGGGGTTGGCAACAATGAGCAGTTCTTC. The encoded protein is CASSFGGGVGNNEQFF.

The rearrangement links TRBV27 to TRBJ1-6, with 9 bases fitting TRBD1. Trimming removed 0 bases from V and 3 bases from J; junction bases left unmatched: 6. Germline CDR1 and CDR2: MNHEY and SMNVEV (reference sequence). The CDR3 runs 18 residues. The CDR3 DNA sequence: TGTGCCAGCAGTTTATCGTTGGGGACAGGGCTCTATAATTCACCCCTCCACTTT. This encodes CASSLSLGTGLYNSPLHF.

V usage is TRBV10-3 and J usage is TRBJ2-5; 9 nucleotides line up with TRBD2. Per germline, CDR1 ENHRY and CDR2 SYGVKD. The CDR3 sequence is 14 residues long. V dropped 8 bases and J dropped 4; count of bases not matched to a gene: 8. CDR3 region: CAIGSGGDRETQYF. In DNA form, the CDR3 reads TGTGCCATCGGTAGCGGGGGAGATCGAGAGACCCAGTACTTC.